The clone carrying this T cell receptor beta chain has ten or more counts. What it recognizes is unknown. Time point: persistent/refractory GD, antithyroid drugs over 5 years with positive TRAb. From PBMCs, RNA was extracted and then used to make the TCR library. The patients included were those that came from an endocrinology department in Xi'an, China. These data are taken from a study of regulatory T cells in long-lasting Graves disease. Across the whole study: Positive TSH receptor antibodies alongside over 5 years of antithyroid drugs were what marked Graves' disease as persistent.

Arm-PCR of CDR3 regions and iRepertoire HTBI primers were the basis on which TCR beta libraries were built. In TCRdb, the multiplex PCR reads were re-called with MiXCR into one record per CDR3 protein. The sample lists about 430,000 distinct CDR3 sequences, approximately 22% occurring once. The study's findings and limits: Thyroid tissue went unstudied; only peripheral blood was examined.

Germline V gene sequence: CDR1 MNHEY, CDR2 SMNVEV (reference sequence). The CDR3 extends over 17 amino acids. The J segment lost 6 bases and the V segment lost 2 bases, leaving 10 bases of the junction unmatched. This clonotype was obtained from a female donor with Graves disease. V gene TRBV27 combines with J gene TRBJ1-4; TRBD1 matches 9 bases. The material sequenced was peripheral blood mononuclear cells (PBMCs), taken when the disease was refractory, from a patient treated with antithyroid drugs. CDR3: CASSLKPRTGVHEKLFF. Written as DNA, the CDR3 is TGTGCCAGCAGTTTAAAACCCAGGACAGGGGTGCATGAAAAACTGTTTTTT.